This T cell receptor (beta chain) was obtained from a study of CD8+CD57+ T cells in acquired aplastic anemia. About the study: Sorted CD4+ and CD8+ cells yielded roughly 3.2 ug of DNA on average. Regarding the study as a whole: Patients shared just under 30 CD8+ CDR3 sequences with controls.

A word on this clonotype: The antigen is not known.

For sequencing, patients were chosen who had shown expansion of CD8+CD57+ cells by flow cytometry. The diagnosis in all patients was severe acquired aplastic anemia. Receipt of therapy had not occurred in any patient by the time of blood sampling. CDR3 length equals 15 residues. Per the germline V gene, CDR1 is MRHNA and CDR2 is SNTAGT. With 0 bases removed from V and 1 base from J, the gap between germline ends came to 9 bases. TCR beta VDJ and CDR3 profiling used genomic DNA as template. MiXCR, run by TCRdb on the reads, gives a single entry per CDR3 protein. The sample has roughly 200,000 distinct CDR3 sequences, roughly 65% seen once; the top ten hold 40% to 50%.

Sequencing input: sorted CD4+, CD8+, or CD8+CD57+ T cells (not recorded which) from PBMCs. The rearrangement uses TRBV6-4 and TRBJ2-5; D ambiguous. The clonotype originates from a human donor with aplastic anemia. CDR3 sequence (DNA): TGTGCCAGCAGTGACTCCGAGTTTTCCCAAGAGACCCAGTACTTC. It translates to CASSDSEFSQETQYF.